This T cell receptor beta chain was sequenced in a study of T-cell reconstitution after alpha-beta-depleted transplantation in children. Ten or more counts support this clonotype. The authors prepared the TCRbeta library with unique molecular identifiers. TCRdb reanalysed the PCR reads using MiXCR and keeps one entry per CDR3 protein. The sample gives roughly 590,000 distinct CDR3 sequences, around 16% of which show up once; over 0.95% is in the top ten. This clonotype was obtained from a human donor who donated a stem cell graft to a child with acute myeloid leukemia. The specimen was PBMCs from the stem cell graft donor, collected from the stem cell graft.

CDR3 sequence: CASSRPWDAGGDTQYF. The CDR3, as DNA: TGTGCCAGCAGCCGTCCTTGGGACGCTGGGGGAGATACGCAGTATTTT. V usage is TRBV5-6 and J usage is TRBJ2-3, with D perhaps given as TRBD1 or TRBD2 (5 bases each). The CDR3 contains 16 residues. Trimming stripped 4 bases from V and 5 bases from J, with 20 bases between. The germline gives CDR1 SGHDT, CDR2 YYEEEE.